These 13 T cell receptor beta chains were all obtained from the same sample, sequenced in a study of blood T cells in healthy people across ages. Through a sample-barcoded 5' primer and a J-beta primer mix, a second PCR was run for roughly 6 to 11 cycles. TCRdb reprocessed the 5' RACE reads with MiXCR, giving one entry per CDR3 protein. The data hold 850,000 to 1,000,000 distinct CDR3 sequences, with around 48% observed a single time. Sequencing used blood. These TCRs come from a man aged 25 to 45 in good health.

There are a few counts of this clonotype. This rearrangement joins TRBV20-1 to TRBJ2-5; either TRBD1 or TRBD2 may supply D (5 bases each). V lost 3 bases and J lost 8, with 16 bases in between. CDR1 is DFQATT, CDR2 SNEGSKA, per germline (reference sequence). The CDR3 is 13 residues long. CDR3 in amino acids: CSARGDPFVTQYF. The DNA for the CDR3 is TGCAGTGCTAGGGGGGACCCCTTCGTCACCCAGTACTTC.

This clonotype was seen only a few times. This rearrangement joins TRBV6-1 to TRBJ2-6, with D maybe TRBD1 (6 bases). From germline, CDR1 is MNHNS and CDR2 SASEGT. The CDR3 has 15 residues. V was shortened by 7 bases and J by 2 bases, with 12 bases between the two germline ends. The CDR3: CASISGEAGANVLTF. CDR3 in DNA: TGTGCCAGCATTTCAGGGGAAGCTGGGGCCAACGTCCTGACTTTC.

There are many counts of this clonotype. This chain connects TRBV10-3 to TRBJ2-1; D gene unclear. The germline gives CDR1 ENHRY, CDR2 SYGVKD. The CDR3 has 13 residues. The germline V and J ends were trimmed by 11 bases and 7 bases, with 18 bases remaining between them. Here the CDR3 reads CAAYESLKNEQFF. The CDR3 DNA is TGTGCCGCGTACGAGTCCCTTAAAAATGAGCAGTTCTTC.

This rearrangement joins TRBV15 to TRBJ1-1; D gene ambiguous. This CDR3 is built from 15 residues. The germline V gene has CDR1 LNHNV and CDR2 YYDKDF (reference sequence). Trimming removed 0 bases at V and 2 bases at J, with 10 bases between. Here the CDR3 DNA reads TGTGCCACCAGCAGAGATGAGATAATAAACACTGAAGCTTTCTTT. This encodes CATSRDEIINTEAFF.

In its sample, this clonotype was seen a few times. The chain joins TRBV28 to TRBJ2-7; no firm D call. Germline CDR1 MDHEN, CDR2 SYDVKM. Between the trimmed V and J ends, which lost 2 bases and 5 bases, there was a span of 7 bases. CDR3 size: 12 residues. The CDR3 region is CASSLDTHEQYF. In nucleotides, the CDR3 is TGTGCCAGCAGTTTAGACACCCACGAGCAGTACTTC. Together with reference TRBV28 and TRBJ2-7, the CDR3 gives the full variable domain: DVKVTQSSRYLVKRTGEKVFLECVQDMDHENMFWYRQDPGLGLRLIYFSYDVKMKEKGDIPEGYSVSREKKERFSLILESASTNQTSMYLCASSLDTHEQYFGPGTRLTVT.

The chain recombines TRBV6-2 or TRBV6-3 with TRBJ1-1; unclear D gene. Between the trimmed V and J ends, which lost 5 bases and 5 bases, there was a span of 12 bases. This CDR3 comprises 13 residues. CDR1 is MNHEY, CDR2 SVGEGT, per germline. This chain's CDR3 is CASSNWWGTEAFF. For the CDR3, the DNA is TGTGCCAGCAGTAACTGGTGGGGTACTGAAGCTTTCTTT.

In its sample, this clonotype was seen a few times. The chain has TRBV20-1 and TRBJ2-1; TRBD2 agrees at 10 bases. The length of the CDR3 is 15 residues. Germline CDR1 DFQATT, CDR2 SNEGSKA (reference sequence). Trimming cost V 0 bases and J 6 bases; bases outside gene matches: 5. The CDR3 loop reads CSARDTSGDPNEQFF. For the CDR3, the DNA is TGCAGTGCTAGAGATACTAGCGGGGACCCCAATGAGCAGTTCTTC.

In this sample, this clonotype turned up a few times. The rearrangement joins TRBV18 to TRBJ2-1; D could derive from TRBD1 or TRBD2 (5 bases each). Trimming removed 3 bases at V and 4 bases at J, with 13 bases between. The CDR3 totals 15 residues. The germline gives CDR1 KGHSH, CDR2 LQKENI. CDR3 sequence: CASSPGESFYNEQFF. The CDR3 DNA sequence: TGTGCCAGCTCACCGGGGGAGTCATTTTACAATGAGCAGTTCTTC.

This rearrangement joins TRBV3-1 to TRBJ1-5; possibly TRBD1 for D (5 bases). V shed 4 bases and J shed 4 bases, with 11 bases lying between them. The CDR3 extends over 14 amino acids. The germline gives CDR1 LGHDT, CDR2 YNNKEL (reference sequence). The CDR3 DNA is TGTGCCAGCAGCCGTTCGACAGTAAATCAGCCCCAGCATTTT. As protein: CASSRSTVNQPQHF.

Concerning this clonotype itself: At one end the junction does not follow the germline gene, possibly because of a read error. Written as DNA, the CDR3 is TGTGTCAGCAGTAGACCCGGGTCTAAAAACATTCAGTACTTC. Translated, it gives CVSSRPGSKNIQYF. The rearrangement joins TRBV27 to TRBJ2-4; D uncertain. CDR3 length: 14 amino acids. The V gene's germline CDR1 is MNHEY and CDR2 SMNVEV (reference sequence).

The chain recombines TRBV28 with TRBJ2-4; D is uncertain. The last part of the DNA fits TRBJ2-7 better; the J call may be wrong. This CDR3 has 14 residues. CDR1 and CDR2 (germline): MDHEN, SYDVKM. Here the CDR3 DNA reads TGTGCCAGCAGAGACGGGTGGTCCCGCTACGAGCAGTACTTC. Protein product: CASRDGWSRYEQYF.

This clonotype turned up a few times. The gene calls are TRBV10-3 and TRBJ2-5, with D perhaps being TRBD1 or TRBD2 (5 bases each). The CDR3 loop spans 14 amino acids. From germline, CDR1 is ENHRY and CDR2 SYGVKD. The V gene lost 4 bases and the J gene lost 2 bases, with 11 bases spanning the gap. Here the CDR3 reads CAISVPGRQETQYF. The CDR3 DNA reads as TGTGCCATCAGTGTACCGGGACGGCAAGAGACCCAGTACTTC.

CDR3 nucleotide sequence: TGTGCCAGCAGCTTAGCGCTTAGGAGGCCCCCACACAATGAGCAGTTCTTC. It codes for CASSLALRRPPHNEQFF. The rearrangement joins TRBV7-9 to TRBJ2-1, with D perhaps matching TRBD2 (5 bases). In germline, CDR1 is SEHNR, CDR2 FQNEAQ (reference sequence). This CDR3 contains 17 residues. V was trimmed by 0 bases and J by 5 bases, leaving 17 bases between them.